The 23 T cell receptor beta chains in this list originate from one sample, sequenced in a study of T cells after yellow fever vaccination. From the 5' RACE reads, TCRdb called clonotypes with MiXCR, one entry per CDR3 protein. Among 300,000 to 400,000 distinct CDR3 sequences listed, roughly an eighth were seen once. Source: CD4+ T cells sorted from PBMCs, taken 15 days after the yellow fever booster vaccination. The receptors come from a man younger than 30 who received the YFV17D yellow fever vaccine.

This clonotype has only a few counts. The chain is built from TRBV5-5 and TRBJ1-2, with D perhaps TRBD1 (6 bases). The length of the CDR3 is 12 residues. V lost 2 bases, J lost 6 bases, and 8 bases lay in between. Germline CDR1 reads SGHKS; CDR2 reads YYEKEE (reference sequence). CDR3 in amino acids: CASSFYRDGYTF. DNA for the CDR3: TGTGCCAGCAGCTTCTACAGGGATGGCTACACCTTC.

This sequence joins TRBV4-3 and TRBJ2-1, with D unresolved. The length of the CDR3 is 19 residues. The germline V gene has CDR1 LGHNA and CDR2 YSLEER. V shed 4 bases and J shed 0 bases, with 22 bases lying between them. The CDR3 bases are TGCGCCAGCAGCCCCCGAGGCAAATCGGACGGAGCCTCCTACAATGAGCAGTTCTTC. This encodes CASSPRGKSDGASYNEQFF.

The chain joins TRBV7-2 to TRBJ2-7; no reliable D call. From germline, CDR1 is SGHTA and CDR2 FQGNSA. V lost 6 bases and J lost 3, with 15 bases in between. This CDR3 has 14 amino acids. The CDR3 loop is CASSWNRNRYEQYF. CDR3 nucleotide sequence: TGTGCCAGCAGTTGGAACAGAAATCGCTACGAGCAGTACTTC.

This clonotype came up a few times. This chain connects TRBV7-9 to TRBJ1-1; D ambiguous. The V gene's germline CDR1 is SEHNR and CDR2 FQNEAQ (reference sequence). The V end was cut by 3 bases, the J end by 1 base, with 12 bases between. This CDR3 spans 15 amino acids. CDR3 residues: CASSFPPRANTEAFF. The CDR3 DNA reads TGTGCCAGCAGCTTCCCGCCCCGGGCGAACACTGAAGCTTTCTTT.

This clonotype was counted a few times. The rearrangement uses TRBV2 and TRBJ1-6; TRBD1 might be the D (6 bases). There are 15 residues in the CDR3. The germline CDR1 and CDR2 sequences are SNHLY and FYNNEI. V lost 6 bases to trimming and J lost 5 bases, with 14 bases between them. The CDR3 DNA reads as TGTGCCAGCAGCTCACAGGGTACCAATAATTCACCCCTCCACTTT. It encodes CASSSQGTNNSPLHF.

This sequence joins TRBV28 and TRBJ1-5, with 7 positions matching TRBD1. In germline, CDR1 is MDHEN, CDR2 SYDVKM. V shed 8 bases, J shed 1 base, and the junction held 11 bases outside the gene matches. There are 16 residues in the CDR3. CDR3 sequence reads: CASLPGTAFSNQPQHF. CDR3 sequence (DNA): TGTGCCAGCCTCCCGGGGACAGCCTTCAGCAATCAGCCCCAGCATTTT. Looking up the rest from reference TRBV28 and TRBJ1-5 gives the full variable domain: DVKVTQSSRYLVKRTGEKVFLECVQDMDHENMFWYRQDPGLGLRLIYFSYDVKMKEKGDIPEGYSVSREKKERFSLILESASTNQTSMYLCASLPGTAFSNQPQHFGDGTRLSIL.

V usage is TRBV11-2 and J usage is TRBJ2-7; tentative D call: TRBD2 (5 bases). Germline lookup yields CDR1 SGHAT and CDR2 FQNNGV. Trimming stripped 0 bases from V and 3 bases from J, with 9 bases between. The CDR3 spans 14 residues. This CDR3 reads CASSLEYGVYEQYV. In nucleotides, the CDR3 is TGTGCCAGCAGCTTAGAATACGGGGTCTACGAGCAGTACGTC.

This clonotype was recorded a few times. The chain employs TRBV6-2 or TRBV6-3 and TRBJ1-2, with a weak D call TRBD1 (5 bases). Germline V CDR1 and CDR2: MNHEY, SVGEGT. V shed 6 bases and J shed 4 bases, with 18 bases lying between them. The CDR3 is 15 amino acids. This CDR3 reads CASSEDSPFGYGYTF. The CDR3 bases are TGTGCCAGCAGCGAAGACAGCCCGTTTGGCTATGGCTACACCTTC.

This clonotype was seen many times. The V and J genes are TRBV6-5 and TRBJ1-5, with a tentative D call TRBD1 (5 bases). The germline V gene encodes CDR1 MNHEY and CDR2 SVGAGI. The CDR3 is 16 amino acids. V was clipped by 4 bases and J by 5 bases, with 18 bases between them. In DNA form, the CDR3 reads TGTGCCAGCAGTTCCCAACCCACAGGACGGTATCAGCCCCAGCATTTT. This sequence encodes CASSSQPTGRYQPQHF.

V and J are TRBV4-1 and TRBJ1-4, with D possibly matching TRBD1 (5 bases). The CDR3 covers 13 residues. V lost 2 bases and J lost 8, with 9 bases in between. Germline V CDR1 and CDR2: MGHRA, YSYEKL. The CDR3 region is CASSQLGGEKLFF. CDR3 sequence (DNA): TGCGCCAGCAGCCAATTGGGGGGGGAAAAACTGTTTTTT.

The CDR3 DNA sequence: TGCAGTGCTACCCGCACCGGGGAGCTGTTTTTT. Encoded protein: CSATRTGELFF. This chain uses TRBV20-1 with TRBJ2-2; D unclear. Germline V gives CDR1 DFQATT, CDR2 SNEGSKA (reference sequence). Trimming left V 4 bases short and J 4 bases short, with 4 bases between. The CDR3 has 11 residues.

The sample holds a few counts of this clonotype. The chain uses TRBV19 and TRBJ1-3; D is possibly TRBD1 (5 bases). The CDR3 totals 14 residues. The V end lost 3 bases, the J end lost 0 bases, and 6 bases lay between the germline ends. The germline V gene has CDR1 LNHDA and CDR2 SQIVND (reference sequence). CDR3 residues: CASSIGGSGNTIYF. CDR3 coding DNA: TGTGCCAGTAGTATCGGGGGCTCTGGAAACACCATATATTTT.

The chain links TRBV9 to TRBJ1-6; D remains ambiguous. The germline V gene encodes CDR1 SGDLS and CDR2 YYNGEE. V was trimmed by 4 bases and J by 9 bases, leaving 11 bases between them. The CDR3 runs 13 residues. The CDR3, as DNA: TGTGCCAGCAGCATCCCGACTGGTTCACCCCTCCACTTT. Its translation is CASSIPTGSPLHF.

The genes are TRBV12-3 or TRBV12-4 and TRBJ1-1, with D possibly matching TRBD1 (5 bases). V lost 6 bases and J lost 1, with 12 bases in between. The CDR3 covers 14 residues. The chain's CDR3 is CASRGYQGNTEAFF. DNA of the CDR3: TGTGCCAGCAGGGGATATCAGGGGAACACTGAAGCTTTCTTT.

The V gene is TRBV2, the J gene TRBJ2-7, with TRBD1 matching over 8 bases. CDR3 size: 12 residues. Germline V gene data show CDR1 as SNHLY and CDR2 as FYNNEI. The ends lost 8 bases at V and 3 bases at J; junction bases unmatched: 3. CDR3 loop: CASGQGIYEQYF. In nucleotides, the CDR3 is TGTGCCAGCGGACAGGGTATCTACGAGCAGTACTTC.

The chain couples TRBV9 to TRBJ2-4; 10 bases match TRBD1. The trim removed 3 bases at V and 4 bases at J, leaving 4 bases unmatched. This CDR3 spans 15 amino acids. Germline CDR1 is SGDLS and CDR2 is YYNGEE. The CDR3 protein is CASSGTGGEKNIQYF. In DNA, the CDR3 is TGTGCCAGCAGCGGGACAGGGGGAGAGAAAAACATTCAGTACTTC.

This rearrangement joins TRBV6-5 to TRBJ1-4, with D perhaps TRBD1 (6 bases). The germline V gene encodes CDR1 MNHEY and CDR2 SVGAGI. Trimming left V 3 bases short and J 0 bases short, with 8 bases between. CDR3 length: 15 amino acids. The CDR3 sequence is CASSYKGATNEKLFF. The CDR3 DNA is TGTGCCAGCAGTTATAAGGGGGCAACTAATGAAAAACTGTTTTTT.

CDR3 DNA: TGTGCCAGCAGTGACCGGGACAGGGGGCTTTCCCGCTACGAGCAGTACTTC. It is translated as CASSDRDRGLSRYEQYF. V usage is TRBV6-1 and J usage is TRBJ2-7; 12 nucleotides align to TRBD1. CDR1 MNHNS and CDR2 SASEGT come from the germline V gene. The CDR3 is 17 amino acids. The junction had 9 bases not matched to a gene; V was cut back by 3 bases and J by 3 bases.

This clonotype has just a few counts. The chain recombines TRBV7-9 with TRBJ1-1; D call uncertain. V was clipped by 8 bases and J by 11 bases, with 27 bases between them. The CDR3 runs to 15 residues. Looked up from germline, CDR1 is SEHNR and CDR2 is FQNEAQ (reference sequence). CDR3 protein: CASSLPAVSTIGAFF. As DNA, the CDR3 is TGTGCCAGCTCCCTTCCTGCCGTCTCAACTATAGGGGCTTTCTTT.

This clonotype was observed a few times. CDR3 amino acids: CAWSVKGAEQYF. CDR3 bases: TGTGCCTGGAGTGTAAAAGGGGCCGAGCAGTACTTC. J is TRBJ2-7 and V is TRBV30; D might be TRBD1 (5 bases). The CDR3 totals 12 residues. Trimming pared 0 bases from V and 6 bases from J, leaving 9 bases between. Germline V gene lookup returns CDR1 GTSNPN and CDR2 SVGIG (reference sequence).

In its sample, this clonotype was seen a few times. The chain is built from TRBV10-3 and TRBJ2-2, with TRBD2 matching 10 bases. The CDR3 length is 16 residues. Germline trimming cut 4 bases from V and 7 bases from J; bases unmatched to any gene: 9. The V gene's germline CDR1 is ENHRY and CDR2 SYGVKD. The CDR3 protein is CAISATSGTGHGELFF. The DNA for the CDR3 is TGTGCCATCAGTGCAACTAGCGGGACGGGGCACGGGGAGCTGTTTTTT.

This clonotype was counted only a few times. The chain recombines TRBV5-5 with TRBJ2-3; 8 nucleotides align to TRBD2. CDR3 length: 13 amino acids. Germline V CDR1 and CDR2: SGHKS, YYEKEE (reference sequence). V dropped 3 bases and J dropped 6; count of bases not matched to a gene: 3. The CDR3 reads CASSSGGADTQYF. CDR3 in DNA: TGTGCCAGCAGCTCCGGGGGGGCCGATACGCAGTATTTT. Drawing the rest from reference TRBV5-5 and TRBJ2-3, the complete variable domain is DAGVTQSPTHLIKTRGQQVTLRCSPISGHKSVSWYQQVLGQGPQFIFQYYEKEERGRGNFPDRFSARQFPNYSSELNVNALLLGDSALYLCASSSGGADTQYFGPGTRLTVL.

This clonotype has more than one count but fewer than ten. The chain couples TRBV4-2 to TRBJ1-4, with D uncertain. The CDR3 spans 16 residues. Per the germline V gene, CDR1 is LGHNA and CDR2 is YNFKEQ. V was cut by 0 bases and J by 0 bases, with 8 bases left in between. The CDR3 DNA sequence: TGTGCCAGCAGCCAAGATGGGAAAGCAACTAATGAAAAACTGTTTTTT. Translated, it gives CASSQDGKATNEKLFF.